These T cell receptor beta chains were read from a single sample in a study of blood T cell repertoires in COVID-19. Some clones are missing from TCRdb's copy, which holds only in-frame ones; the method was immunoSEQ multiplex PCR. The profile shows 110,000 or so clones, more than 70% of them singletons. The sample taken for sequencing was peripheral blood. Receptor source: a woman aged 55-70 years with COVID-19, enrolled during active disease. Both conserved end residues are part of each CDR3. The order of the fields is CDR3 protein, CDR3 DNA, D gene, J gene, clone size, V gene. D genes are given only for firm matches. Some rows have no size entry. The others give once, few or many, or a class for an expanded clone.

CDR3 protein: CASSLARKLALETQYF; CDR3 DNA: TGTGCCAGCAGCTTAGCTCGGAAACTAGCCTTGGAGACCCAGTACTTC; D gene: NA; J gene: TRBJ2-5; clone size: once; V gene: TRBV7-2
CDR3 protein: CASSQTSPGQGVRTNQPQHF; CDR3 DNA: TGCGCCAGCAGTCAAACTTCGCCGGGACAGGGGGTCCGTACGAATCAGCCCCAGCATTTT; D gene: TRBD1; J gene: TRBJ1-5; clone size: NA; V gene: TRBV23-1
CDR3 protein: CSVHPQGVLSNYGYTF; CDR3 DNA: TGCAGCGTCCATCCCCAGGGGGTTTTGTCTAACTATGGCTACACCTTC; D gene: TRBD1; J gene: TRBJ1-2; clone size: NA; V gene: TRBV29-1
CDR3 protein: CASSYSNNSPLHF; CDR3 DNA: TGTGCCAGCAGCTACAGCAATAATTCACCCCTCCACTTT; D gene: NA; J gene: TRBJ1-6; clone size: NA; V gene: TRBV13
CDR3 protein: CASSLAFRGGGRTEAFF; CDR3 DNA: TGTGCCAGCAGTCTCGCCTTCCGTGGGGGAGGAAGGACTGAAGCTTTCTTT; D gene: NA; J gene: TRBJ1-1; clone size: few; V gene: TRBV27
CDR3 protein: CASSPQGQGGNEQFF; CDR3 DNA: TGTGCCAGCAGCCCCCAAGGACAGGGGGGGAATGAGCAGTTCTTC; D gene: TRBD1; J gene: TRBJ2-1; clone size: NA; V gene: TRBV11-3
CDR3 protein: CASSSRTGSFNEKLFF; CDR3 DNA: TGTGCCAGCAGCTCGCGGACAGGCTCTTTTAATGAAAAACTGTTTTTT; D gene: TRBD1; J gene: TRBJ1-4; clone size: NA; V gene: TRBV13
CDR3 protein: CASSAQIRGNEQFF; CDR3 DNA: TGTGCCAGTAGTGCCCAGATCAGAGGAAATGAGCAGTTCTTC; D gene: NA; J gene: TRBJ2-1; clone size: NA; V gene: TRBV19
CDR3 protein: CASSYSGQGKTEAFF; CDR3 DNA: TGTGCCAGCAGTTACTCGGGACAGGGAAAGACTGAAGCTTTCTTT; D gene: TRBD1; J gene: TRBJ1-1; clone size: NA; V gene: TRBV6-6
CDR3 protein: CASSLLTGQDTQYF; CDR3 DNA: TGTGCCAGCAGCTTGCTTACAGGGCAAGATACGCAGTATTTT; D gene: NA; J gene: TRBJ2-3; clone size: NA; V gene: TRBV5-5
CDR3 protein: CASSIDRQGARQPQHF; CDR3 DNA: TGTGCCAGTAGTATAGATCGGCAGGGGGCAAGGCAGCCCCAGCATTTT; D gene: TRBD1; J gene: TRBJ1-5; clone size: NA; V gene: TRBV19
CDR3 protein: CASSQGKGQNQPQHF; CDR3 DNA: TGCGCCAGCAGCCAAGGAAAGGGACAGAATCAGCCCCAGCATTTT; D gene: TRBD1; J gene: TRBJ1-5; clone size: NA; V gene: TRBV4-3
CDR3 protein: CAIRTPGTEAFF; CDR3 DNA: TGTGCCATCAGGACGCCGGGCACTGAAGCTTTCTTT; D gene: NA; J gene: TRBJ1-1; clone size: NA; V gene: TRBV2
CDR3 protein: CSVNLGQATEAFF; CDR3 DNA: TGCAGCGTAAACCTCGGACAGGCCACTGAAGCTTTCTTT; D gene: TRBD1; J gene: TRBJ1-1; clone size: NA; V gene: TRBV29-1
CDR3 protein: CASRVWQGPSYEQYF; CDR3 DNA: TGTGCCAGCCGGGTCTGGCAGGGCCCCTCCTACGAGCAGTACTTC; D gene: NA; J gene: TRBJ2-7; clone size: NA; V gene: TRBV6-5
CDR3 protein: CASQEGLGVGELFF; CDR3 DNA: TGTGCCAGCCAAGAGGGACTAGGGGTCGGGGAGCTGTTTTTT; D gene: TRBD2; J gene: TRBJ2-2; clone size: once; V gene: TRBV27
CDR3 protein: CAISEELTNQPQHF; CDR3 DNA: TGTGCCATCAGTGAGGAACTAACGAATCAGCCCCAGCATTTT; D gene: NA; J gene: TRBJ1-5; clone size: once; V gene: TRBV10-3
CDR3 protein: CASSHPGRECYF; CDR3 DNA: TGTGCCAGCAGCCATCCAGGGCGGGAATGTTATTTT; D gene: NA; J gene: TRBJ1-3; clone size: NA; V gene: TRBV3-1/TRBV3-2
CDR3 protein: CASSHRGTGGLNEQFF; CDR3 DNA: TGTGCCAGTAGTCACCGGGGGACAGGGGGCTTGAATGAGCAGTTCTTC; D gene: TRBD1; J gene: TRBJ2-1; clone size: NA; V gene: TRBV19
CDR3 protein: CASSRARQADMLEAFF; CDR3 DNA: TGTGCCAGCAGCCGTGCGAGACAGGCAGATATGTTGGAAGCTTTCTTT; D gene: NA; J gene: TRBJ1-1; clone size: once; V gene: TRBV3-1/TRBV3-2
CDR3 protein: CASSLQFDTEAFF; CDR3 DNA: TGTGCCAGCAGCTTACAATTTGACACTGAAGCTTTCTTT; D gene: NA; J gene: TRBJ1-1; clone size: NA; V gene: TRBV7-9
CDR3 protein: CASSQGLAGSYEQYF; CDR3 DNA: TGCGCCAGCAGCCAAGGACTAGCGGGGAGCTACGAGCAGTACTTC; D gene: TRBD2; J gene: TRBJ2-7; clone size: NA; V gene: TRBV4-3
CDR3 protein: CASSSGHRDEQFF; CDR3 DNA: TGCGCCAGCAGCTCGGGCCACAGGGATGAGCAGTTCTTC; D gene: NA; J gene: TRBJ2-1; clone size: once; V gene: TRBV5-1
CDR3 protein: CASSQLGGAPYNSPLHF; CDR3 DNA: TGTGCCAGCAGCCAACTGGGGGGGGCCCCCTATAATTCACCCCTCCACTTT; D gene: NA; J gene: TRBJ1-6; clone size: NA; V gene: TRBV27
CDR3 protein: CASSLGQDTEAFF; CDR3 DNA: TGTGCCAGCAGCTTGGGACAGGACACTGAAGCTTTCTTT; D gene: NA; J gene: TRBJ1-1; clone size: NA; V gene: TRBV5-4
CDR3 protein: CSVDKAGGTEAFF; CDR3 DNA: TGCAGCGTTGATAAGGCAGGGGGCACTGAAGCTTTCTTT; D gene: TRBD1; J gene: TRBJ1-1; clone size: NA; V gene: TRBV29-1
CDR3 protein: CATTADYSQPQHF; CDR3 DNA: TGTGCCACCACAGCGGACTACAGTCAGCCCCAGCATTTT; D gene: NA; J gene: TRBJ1-5; clone size: NA; V gene: TRBV15
CDR3 protein: CASSLRGAPEKLFF; CDR3 DNA: TGTGCCAGCAGCTTACGGGGGGCACCTGAAAAACTGTTTTTT; D gene: NA; J gene: TRBJ1-4; clone size: NA; V gene: TRBV13
CDR3 protein: CASSPDNNEQFF; CDR3 DNA: TGTGCCAGCAGCCCCGACAACAATGAGCAGTTCTTC; D gene: NA; J gene: TRBJ2-1; clone size: NA; V gene: TRBV6-5
CDR3 protein: CATSRDWSRGETEAFF; CDR3 DNA: TGTGCCACCAGCAGAGATTGGTCCCGCGGGGAAACTGAAGCTTTCTTT; D gene: NA; J gene: TRBJ1-1; clone size: NA; V gene: TRBV15
CDR3 protein: CASRPGQQSYTF; CDR3 DNA: TGTGCCAGCAGGCCGGGACAACAAAGCTACACCTTC; D gene: NA; J gene: TRBJ1-2; clone size: NA; V gene: TRBV2
CDR3 protein: CASSPSERPLYGYTF; CDR3 DNA: TGTGCCAGCTCACCATCGGAGAGGCCGCTTTATGGCTACACCTTC; D gene: NA; J gene: TRBJ1-2; clone size: NA; V gene: TRBV18
CDR3 protein: CASSLETGENTEAFF; CDR3 DNA: TGTGCCAGCAGCCTCGAGACAGGGGAGAACACTGAAGCTTTCTTT; D gene: TRBD1; J gene: TRBJ1-1; clone size: NA; V gene: TRBV7-8
CDR3 protein: CASSPPNPSGANNEQFF; CDR3 DNA: TGTGCCAGCTCACCACCGAACCCTAGCGGGGCAAACAATGAGCAGTTCTTC; D gene: TRBD2; J gene: TRBJ2-1; clone size: NA; V gene: TRBV18
CDR3 protein: CAISEAQGHDEQYF; CDR3 DNA: TGTGCCATCAGTGAGGCCCAGGGCCACGACGAGCAGTACTTC; D gene: NA; J gene: TRBJ2-7; clone size: NA; V gene: TRBV10-3
CDR3 protein: CASNLRDEQFF; CDR3 DNA: TGTGCCAGCAACCTCCGGGATGAGCAGTTCTTC; D gene: NA; J gene: TRBJ2-1; clone size: NA; V gene: TRBV6-5
CDR3 protein: CASNWRGANTQYF; CDR3 DNA: TGTGCCAGCAACTGGCGGGGAGCCAATACGCAGTATTTT; D gene: NA; J gene: TRBJ2-3; clone size: NA; V gene: TRBV27
CDR3 protein: CASSLNRGQGVPGYTF; CDR3 DNA: TGTGCCAGCAGCTTAAATCGCGGACAGGGGGTTCCTGGCTACACCTTC; D gene: TRBD1; J gene: TRBJ1-2; clone size: few; V gene: TRBV13
CDR3 protein: CASSQDLVNEQFF; CDR3 DNA: TGCGCCAGCAGCCAAGATTTAGTCAATGAGCAGTTCTTC; D gene: NA; J gene: TRBJ2-1; clone size: NA; V gene: TRBV4-3
CDR3 protein: CASSWGGVYEQYF; CDR3 DNA: TGTGCCAGCAGCTGGGGAGGGGTATACGAGCAGTACTTC; D gene: TRBD2; J gene: TRBJ2-7; clone size: NA; V gene: TRBV14
CDR3 protein: CASSLTGQSNTGELFF; CDR3 DNA: TGTGCCAGCAGCTTGACCGGACAGAGTAACACCGGGGAGCTGTTTTTT; D gene: NA; J gene: TRBJ2-2; clone size: NA; V gene: TRBV9
CDR3 protein: CASSYRDSEAFF; CDR3 DNA: TGTGCCAGCAGCTACCGGGACAGTGAAGCTTTCTTT; D gene: TRBD1; J gene: TRBJ1-1; clone size: NA; V gene: TRBV11-3
CDR3 protein: CASNPGVNNEQFF; CDR3 DNA: TGCGCCAGCAACCCCGGTGTTAACAATGAGCAGTTCTTC; D gene: NA; J gene: TRBJ2-1; clone size: NA; V gene: TRBV5-1
CDR3 protein: CASAGTSSSPLHF; CDR3 DNA: TGTGCCAGCGCCGGGACAAGCAGTTCACCCCTCCACTTT; D gene: NA; J gene: TRBJ1-6; clone size: once; V gene: TRBV2
CDR3 protein: CASRPEAAKNIQYF; CDR3 DNA: TGTGCCAGCAGACCTGAGGCAGCCAAAAACATTCAGTACTTC; D gene: NA; J gene: TRBJ2-4; clone size: NA; V gene: TRBV2
CDR3 protein: CASSVEGTSGAPIF; CDR3 DNA: TGTGCCAGCAGCGTAGAAGGGACTAGCGGGGCCCCAATCTTC; D gene: TRBD2; J gene: TRBJ2-1; clone size: NA; V gene: TRBV9
CDR3 protein: CASSSREGRGQETQYF; CDR3 DNA: TGTGCCAGCAGCTCCCGGGAGGGCAGGGGGCAAGAGACCCAGTACTTC; D gene: NA; J gene: TRBJ2-5; clone size: NA; V gene: TRBV5-6
CDR3 protein: CASSPGTGVFSGNTIYF; CDR3 DNA: TGCGCCAGCAGTCCCGGGACAGGGGTATTCTCTGGAAACACCATATATTTT; D gene: TRBD1; J gene: TRBJ1-3; clone size: NA; V gene: TRBV10-1
CDR3 protein: CASGEGTGNTIYF; CDR3 DNA: TGTGCCAGCGGAGAGGGCACTGGAAACACCATATATTTT; D gene: NA; J gene: TRBJ1-3; clone size: once; V gene: TRBV7-2
CDR3 protein: CASSTGMRDRGHGYTF; CDR3 DNA: TGTGCCAGCAGTACTGGCATGCGGGACAGGGGTCATGGCTACACCTTC; D gene: TRBD1; J gene: TRBJ1-2; clone size: NA; V gene: TRBV5-4
CDR3 protein: CASSLAEQADTQYF; CDR3 DNA: TGCGCCAGCAGCTTGGCCGAACAGGCAGATACGCAGTATTTT; D gene: NA; J gene: TRBJ2-3; clone size: once; V gene: TRBV5-1
CDR3 protein: CAWGAGQQNYGYTF; CDR3 DNA: TGTGCCTGGGGAGCCGGACAGCAAAACTATGGCTACACCTTC; D gene: NA; J gene: TRBJ1-2; clone size: NA; V gene: TRBV30
CDR3 protein: CASTRGVRAPYYTF; CDR3 DNA: TGTGCCAGCACCCGCGGGGTCAGGGCTCCTTACTACACCTTC; D gene: NA; J gene: TRBJ1-2; clone size: NA; V gene: TRBV2
CDR3 protein: CASSSAWDNDGYTF; CDR3 DNA: TGTGCCAGCAGCTCCGCCTGGGACAACGATGGCTACACCTTC; D gene: NA; J gene: TRBJ1-2; clone size: NA; V gene: TRBV7-2
CDR3 protein: CASSLGTGGSGNTIYF; CDR3 DNA: TGTGCCAGCAGCTTAGGAACAGGGGGATCTGGAAACACCATATATTTT; D gene: TRBD1; J gene: TRBJ1-3; clone size: NA; V gene: TRBV11-2
CDR3 protein: CASSLSSTSSGNTIYF; CDR3 DNA: TGTGCCAGCAGCTTAAGTAGTACGAGCTCTGGAAACACCATATATTTT; D gene: NA; J gene: TRBJ1-3; clone size: NA; V gene: TRBV7-6
CDR3 protein: CASRIMGQGYGYTF; CDR3 DNA: TGTGCCAGCAGGATAATGGGACAGGGCTATGGCTACACCTTC; D gene: TRBD1; J gene: TRBJ1-2; clone size: NA; V gene: TRBV2
CDR3 protein: CASSPGTSRSGANVLTF; CDR3 DNA: TGTGCCAGCAGCCCCGGGACTAGCAGGTCTGGGGCCAACGTCCTGACTTTC; D gene: TRBD2; J gene: TRBJ2-6; clone size: NA; V gene: TRBV11-2
CDR3 protein: CASSIYRTGNQPQHF; CDR3 DNA: TGTGCCAGTAGTATCTACAGAACGGGCAATCAGCCCCAGCATTTT; D gene: NA; J gene: TRBJ1-5; clone size: NA; V gene: TRBV19